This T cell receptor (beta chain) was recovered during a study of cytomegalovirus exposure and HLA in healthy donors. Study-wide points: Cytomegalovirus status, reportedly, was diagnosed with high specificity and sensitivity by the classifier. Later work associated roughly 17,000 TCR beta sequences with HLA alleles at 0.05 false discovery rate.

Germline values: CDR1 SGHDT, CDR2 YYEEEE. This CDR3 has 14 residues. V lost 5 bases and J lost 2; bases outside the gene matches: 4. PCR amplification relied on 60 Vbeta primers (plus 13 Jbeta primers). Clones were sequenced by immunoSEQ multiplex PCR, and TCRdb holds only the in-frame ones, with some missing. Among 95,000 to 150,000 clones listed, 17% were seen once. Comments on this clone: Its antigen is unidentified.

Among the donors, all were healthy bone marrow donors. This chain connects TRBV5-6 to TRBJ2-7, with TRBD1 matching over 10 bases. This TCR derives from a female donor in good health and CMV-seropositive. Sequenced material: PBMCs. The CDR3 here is CASSRDRGTYEQYF. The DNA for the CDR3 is TGTGCCAGCAGTAGGGACAGGGGAACCTACGAGCAGTACTTC.